This T cell receptor beta chain was found in a study of cytomegalovirus exposure and HLA in healthy donors (dated by TCRdb to 2017 to 2019). Regarding the complete study: In an earlier analysis of under 600 of the donors, less than 350 Gb of sequence data and roughly 100 million unique TCR beta sequences from some 170 million T cells were reported. Approximately 330 gigabases of sequencing data and 91 million or so unique TCR sequences made up an early release that covered 500 to 700 HLA-typed donors. Among the roughly 400 genotyped donors, approximately 77% belonged to the genetic ancestry cluster associated with self-reported Caucasian donors. The aim of the study was to test whether cataloging public T cell receptors could identify signatures of past pathogen exposure. The study used immunosequencing to profile the T cell repertoires of approximately 640 subjects and linked those repertoires to cytomegalovirus serostatus. A separate validation cohort of 90 to 150 different subjects was used in addition to the 666-subject first cohort. The study combined high-throughput TCR immunosequencing, statistical association of individual TCRs with disease status, and machine learning to predict cytomegalovirus infection status. A later analysis re-analyzed previously published TCR beta repertoires from 600 to 850 donors and added high-resolution HLA genotyping to study TCR occurrence patterns. Rather than drawing on any new phenotypic data, the later analysis identified candidate immune exposures from TCR beta sequences and the way those sequences occurred across donors. To decide whether each TCR beta V gene segment behaved as functional or pseudogenic, an earlier analysis of some 600 of the donors relied on high-throughput TCR beta sequencing. Donor age, sex, ethnicity and CMV serostatus were collected together with the repertoire data. A later genetic analysis used genome-wide SNP genotypes for about 55% of the 666 donors, treating that subset as a discovery cohort. All discovery cohort repertoires had been generated on a single sequencing platform. HLA typing included class I and class II loci at four-digit resolution. Typing coverage varied by locus: roughly 620-640 donors for A, B, C, DRB1 and DQB1; some 520 for DQA1; more than 600 for DPA1; approximately 450 for DPB1. A handful of DR-DQ haplotypes were handled as single units for association and clustering because linkage in the cohort was strong. Among some 400 genotyped donors of the cohort, an average of approximately 240,000 unique TCR beta nucleotide sequences was sequenced per donor, of which approximately 19% were non-productive.

About this clone: This receptor's antigen is unknown. Base qualities are not provided; no much larger clone lies one nucleotide away.

Preparation of the library involved the immunoSEQ multiplex PCR assay. A mixture of 60 forward primers for TCR Vbeta segments and 13 reverse primers for TCR Jbeta segments was used in the multiplex PCR. A multiplex PCR assay on genomic DNA amplified the CDR3 region of rearranged TCR beta genes. On the Illumina HiSeq System, the amplified TCR beta libraries were sequenced as 87-base-pair reads. From the authors' description of their analysis: A later analysis counted approximately 84 million unique TCR beta chains across the roughly 700 repertoires, and 9.5 million to 11 million of these chains were shared by at least two donors. Raw reads were error-corrected and collapsed into unique sequences by a nearest-neighbor algorithm in which closely related sequences were merged to remove PCR and sequencing errors. To assign V, D and J gene segments, CDR3 sequences were aligned to IMGT reference sequences. For a sequence to be retained, at least a six-nucleotide match to both a V gene segment and a J gene segment was required. A rearrangement was called productive if the CDR3 had no stop codons and remained in frame with V and J, and every other rearrangement was called non-productive. Following IMGT convention, CDR3 was defined as the stretch from the second conserved V-encoded cysteine to the conserved J-encoded phenylalanine. The earlier analysis of some 550 of the donors excluded any sequence lacking an unambiguous match to a single V gene segment. In an earlier analysis of 587 of the donors, a V segment was called functional when productive rearrangements were above 56.7%, and segregating when the standard deviation between donors exceeded 5%. A statistical classification framework was built for diagnosing cytomegalovirus status from the catalog of TCR beta chain sequences. A later analysis assigned V and J genes by comparing TCR nucleotide sequences with IMGT/GENE-DB human TR gene sequences. The TCRdist pipeline was used in a later analysis to assign CDR3 sequences and most-parsimonious VDJ recombination scenarios. A later analysis defined each TCR beta chain by its CDR3 amino acid sequence plus V-gene family, and excluded reads lacking a unique V-gene family. To address suspected cross-contamination and a sequencing artifact, a later analysis removed 550 to 750 highly shared, low-generation-probability nucleotide sequences. For each public chain, a later analysis derived a clonal expansion index from normalized ranks of inferred template counts within each repertoire. In a later analysis, generation probabilities were computed using a VDJ recombination model fitted to out-of-frame rearrangements, and the results were checked against IGoR. A later analysis scored TCR-TCR, TCR-HLA and TCR-CMV co-occurrence with hypergeometric tests, applying a repertoire-size bias correction to TCR pairs. False discovery rates were estimated in a later analysis by permuting HLA or CMV assignments 20 times. In a later analysis, co-occurring TCRs were grouped using DBSCAN, and TCRdist sequence similarity was added for clustering within HLA-allele-positive subsets. For co-occurrence clustering, repertoires with fewer than 30,000 or more than 120,000 public chains were excluded, along with about five repertoires with anomalous nucleotide sharing. TCRdb's version of the immuneACCESS table is confined to in-frame rearrangements and falls short of the full clone set. An unresolved V gene accounts for under half of the shortfall where checked; the remainder is of unknown origin. V and J calls and clone size are copied from that table; D and trimming were computed from the DNA. This sample is represented by 100,000 to 150,000 clones; about 85% of them were singletons. The top ten clones comprise 3.5% to 4.5% of the sample.

CDR1 and CDR2, per the germline V gene, are SGHTS and YDEGEE. Trimming at the junction amounts to 3 bases on V and 2 bases on J, and the germline ends lie 23 bases apart. There are 18 amino acids in the CDR3, from cysteine to phenylalanine inclusive. The sequence is cut down to CDR3 DNA, 54 bases in frame from base 1. Overall study results and their limits: A further reported finding was that TCR beta sequences accurately predicted the HLA-A and HLA-B alleles for most subjects in the first cohort. According to a later analysis, most CMV-associated TCR beta chains appeared to be HLA-restricted, and the HLA associations seemed to be driven largely by CMV exposure. A total of 164 TCR beta chains were listed by the study as associated with cytomegalovirus. Assigning TCR associations to individual alleles was difficult when HLA alleles, especially DR and DQ, strongly co-occurred. Cytomegalovirus status was reported to be diagnosed by the classifier with high specificity and sensitivity in both the original and validation cohorts. Correlated functional status among segregating V segments might reflect linkage disequilibrium, but an unknown experimental factor could not be ruled out. Three of the identified cytomegalovirus-associated TCR beta chains were confirmed in vitro to be specific for cytomegalovirus antigens. Because the 87-base-pair reads could not distinguish some IMGT-functional V segments, including TRBV6-2 and TRBV6-3, those segments were excluded. Presence/absence analyses assumed roughly uniform sequencing depth across donors, an assumption that may not hold. A group of highly shared sequence variants was considered likely to be a technical artifact of the sequencing pipeline. An earlier analysis of around 500 of the donors showed that most TCR beta V segments appeared in productive rearrangements either about 90% or about 30% of the time, which broadly matched IMGT annotations. It was suggested by the authors that the approach could potentially be generalized to other disease states and immunological phenotypes. Only TCR beta chains were sequenced in this cohort, and the absence of alpha or paired-chain data limited detectable features. In a later analysis, HLA-associated TCR beta chains showed more clonal expansion and lower generation probabilities than non-associated chains that were equally common. Because counts were too low, fewer than 20 rarely observed V segments, including chromosome 9 orphons, were excluded from the earlier analysis of around 640 of the donors. Most TCR sequences were seen in very few donors, while some public TCRs were found in many individuals. HLA typing was unavailable for some donors at each locus, so association tests used only the typed subset. In a later genetic analysis, a missense DCLRE1C variant was associated with V-gene and J-gene trimming of TCR beta chains, and the association was replicated in an independent cohort. A later analysis reported that several top co-occurrence clusters appeared linked to parvovirus B19, influenza, CMV and Epstein-Barr virus. In a later analysis, TCR association rates were found to vary across HLA loci, with the most associated TCRs seen for DRB1 alleles and the fewest for HLA-C alleles. A later genetic analysis reported fewer N-insertions in productive TCRs among donors in an Asian-associated ancestry cluster than the roughly 700-donor mean. Immune exposure information for the cohort was limited to CMV serostatus. In a later analysis, some 18,000 TCR beta sequences were associated with specific HLA alleles at a false discovery rate of 0.05.

The cohort was made up of roughly 670 healthy bone marrow donors. All cohort members were sampled while nominally healthy, although unrecorded immune exposures were likely present. The donor was CMV seropositive and was included in the group of about 290 seropositive cohort members. A peripheral blood sample was provided by each donor, and peripheral blood mononuclear cells were used for TCR beta sequencing. Genomic DNA extraction from the blood cell samples was performed with the Qiagen DNeasy Blood Extraction Kit. This sequence was found in a young man in good health and CMV-seropositive. The sample comprised PBMCs. This receptor chain uses TRBV5-8 and TRBJ2-5; TRBD1 might be the D gene, on 6 matching bases. The bases read TGTGCCAGCAGCTCCCCTTCTATTAGGGGGAAAATTCAAGAGACCCAGTACTTC. It codes for CASSSPSIRGKIQETQYF.